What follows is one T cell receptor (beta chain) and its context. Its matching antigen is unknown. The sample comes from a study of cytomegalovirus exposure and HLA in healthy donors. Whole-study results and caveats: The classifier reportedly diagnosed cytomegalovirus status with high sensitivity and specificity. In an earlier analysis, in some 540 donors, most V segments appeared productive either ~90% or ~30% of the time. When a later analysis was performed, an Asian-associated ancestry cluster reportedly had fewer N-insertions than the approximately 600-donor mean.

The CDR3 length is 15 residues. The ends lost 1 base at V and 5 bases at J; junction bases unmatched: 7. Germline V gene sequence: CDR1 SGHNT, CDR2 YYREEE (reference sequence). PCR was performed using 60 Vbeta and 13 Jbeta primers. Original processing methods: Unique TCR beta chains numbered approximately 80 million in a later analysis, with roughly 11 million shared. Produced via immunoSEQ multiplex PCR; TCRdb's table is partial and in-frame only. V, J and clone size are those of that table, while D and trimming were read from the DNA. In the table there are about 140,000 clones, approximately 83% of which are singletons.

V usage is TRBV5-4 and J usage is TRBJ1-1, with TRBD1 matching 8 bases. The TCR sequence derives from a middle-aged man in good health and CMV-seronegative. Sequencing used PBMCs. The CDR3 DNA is TGTGCCAGCAGCTTGAGGCAGGGGGCTGGGACTGAAGCTTTCTTT. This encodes CASSLRQGAGTEAFF.